One and the same sample provided the 22 T cell receptor beta chains below, sequenced in a study of T-cell reconstitution after alpha-beta-depleted transplantation in children. Preparation of the TCRbeta library was carried out with unique molecular identifiers. TCRdb redid the calling of the PCR reads with MiXCR, one entry per CDR3 protein. There are tens of thousands of distinct CDR3 sequences in the sample; nearly 9.5% occur only once, and approximately 30% lies in the top ten. The sample in question was PBMCs, mostly from graft donor cells, obtained 60 days after TCRalphabeta/CD19-depleted stem cell transplant. The receptors come from a male patient between 2 and 10 years old who had a stem cell transplant for chronic granulomatous disease, so the T cells may come from the graft donor.

This clonotype was found many times. This rearrangement joins TRBV7-2 to TRBJ2-7; possibly TRBD1 for D (5 bases). Germline CDR1 reads SGHTA; CDR2 reads FQGNSA. CDR3 length: 14 amino acids. V was trimmed by 1 base and J by 1 base, leaving 8 bases between them. The CDR3: CASSLDPGSYEQYF. Written as DNA, the CDR3 is TGTGCCAGCAGCTTAGACCCAGGGTCCTACGAGCAGTACTTC.

This clonotype was picked up many times. The chain combines TRBV12-3 or TRBV12-4 with TRBJ1-1, with D unclear. The CDR3 loop spans 13 amino acids. Trimming cost V 5 bases and J 6 bases, with 13 bases left between them. This chain's CDR3 is CASSQTIGAEAFF. As DNA, the CDR3 is TGTGCCAGCAGTCAAACCATCGGCGCTGAAGCTTTCTTT.

The table lists this clonotype with many counts. This chain connects TRBV5-1 to TRBJ2-3, with TRBD2 matching 7 bases. The CDR3 contains 17 residues. The germline gives CDR1 SGHRS, CDR2 YFSETQ. Trimming at V came to 1 base and at J to 5 bases, leaving 13 bases not matched to a gene. CDR3 DNA: TGCGCCAGCAGCTTGAGAGCCCAGCGGGATTCGGGAGATACGCAGTATTTT. It codes for CASSLRAQRDSGDTQYF.

In this sample, this clonotype turned up many times. The chain is built from TRBV27 and TRBJ2-7; the D gene is possibly TRBD2 (5 bases). Germline V lookup: CDR1 MNHEY, CDR2 SMNVEV (reference sequence). Trimming pared 5 bases from V and 4 bases from J, leaving 9 bases between. This CDR3 comprises 12 residues. CDR3 region: CASSPSGYEQYF. The CDR3 nucleotides read TGTGCCAGCAGTCCCTCGGGGTACGAGCAGTACTTC.

This clonotype was counted ten times or more. The CDR3 DNA is TGCGCCAGCAGCTTCATGACTAGCGGGTATGCTGGGGCCAACGTCCTGACTTTC. This sequence encodes CASSFMTSGYAGANVLTF. The gene calls are TRBV5-1 and TRBJ2-6, with 10 bases that match TRBD2. The ends lost 2 bases at V and 2 bases at J; junction bases unmatched: 7. The V gene's germline CDR1 is SGHRS and CDR2 YFSETQ. The CDR3 loop spans 18 amino acids.

This clonotype was picked up many times. The CDR3 reads CASSLGSSGVQETQYF. In nucleotides, the CDR3 is TGTGCCAGCAGCTTGGGGTCTAGCGGGGTCCAAGAGACCCAGTACTTC. V usage is TRBV7-2 and J usage is TRBJ2-5; TRBD2 matches at 9 bases. The V and J ends lost 3 bases and 1 base, in that order; junction bases with no gene match: 6. Germline V gene sequence: CDR1 SGHTA, CDR2 FQGNSA. This CDR3 is built from 16 residues. The full variable domain, in which reference TRBV7-2 and TRBJ2-5 provide the parts outside the CDR3, is GAGVSQSPSNKVTEKGKDVELRCDPISGHTALYWYRQSLGQGLEFLIYFQGNSAPDKSGLPSDRFSAERTGGSVSTLTIQRTQQEDSAVYLCASSLGSSGVQETQYFGPGTRLLVL.

This clonotype was counted between two and nine times. The chain combines TRBV7-2 with TRBJ2-3; D possibly corresponds to TRBD1 (5 bases). Deletions cut 2 bases from V and 10 bases from J, with 13 bases between. The CDR3 is made up of 13 amino acids. Germline values: CDR1 SGHTA, CDR2 FQGNSA. The DNA of the CDR3 is TGTGCCAGCAGCTTATCCGGTCAGGGCCCGCAGTATTTT. This codes for CASSLSGQGPQYF. The variable domain in full, completed from reference TRBV7-2 and TRBJ2-3, reads GAGVSQSPSNKVTEKGKDVELRCDPISGHTALYWYRQSLGQGLEFLIYFQGNSAPDKSGLPSDRFSAERTGGSVSTLTIQRTQQEDSAVYLCASSLSGQGPQYFGPGTRLTVL.

This clonotype has a count of ten or more. V is TRBV20-1 and J is TRBJ1-2; D gene ambiguous. The CDR3 runs 13 residues. Germline assignment: CDR1 DFQATT and CDR2 SNEGSKA (reference sequence). V was clipped by 1 base and J by 7 bases, with 13 bases between them. The DNA for the CDR3 is TGCAGTGCTAGAGCCGCCCTGGTTTCTGGCTACACCTTC. Translating it yields CSARAALVSGYTF.

This clonotype is a singleton in its sample. The rearrangement joins TRBV20-1 to TRBJ2-2, with 7 bases fitting TRBD2. CDR1 and CDR2 from the germline V gene are DFQATT and SNEGSKA (reference sequence). This CDR3 has 13 amino acids. The V segment lost 3 bases and the J segment 6 bases; nucleotides outside the gene matches: 4. CDR3: CSASRGLAGELFF. DNA for the CDR3: TGCAGTGCTAGCAGAGGACTAGCCGGGGAGCTGTTTTTT.

This clonotype came up many times. CDR3 bases: TGCGCCAGCAGCTTGGGAGACACCACCTACAATGAGCAGTTCTTC. It translates to CASSLGDTTYNEQFF. The chain employs TRBV5-1 and TRBJ2-1; no reliable D call. Trimming stripped 0 bases from V and 2 bases from J, with 9 bases between. Germline CDR1 SGHRS, CDR2 YFSETQ. The CDR3 is 15 amino acids.

The V call is TRBV4-1, the J call TRBJ2-7, with D unclear. The CDR3 length is 15 residues. Germline CDR1 is MGHRA and CDR2 is YSYEKL. V lost 0 bases, J lost 1 base, and 10 bases lay in between. In DNA form, the CDR3 reads TGCGCCAGCAGCCAAGACAAGGGTTGGTCCTACGAGCAGTACTTC. It translates to CASSQDKGWSYEQYF.

The chain employs TRBV13 and TRBJ2-7; 13 bases agree with TRBD2. The germline V gene has CDR1 PRHDT and CDR2 FYEKMQ (reference sequence). The J segment lost 6 bases and the V segment lost 7 bases, leaving 33 bases of the junction unmatched. The CDR3 is 23 residues long. The CDR3 nucleotides read TGTGCCAGCACCTCGGACCGGGACAGGGGTCCCAAGCGTCGACTAGCGGGAGGAACCGAGCAGTACTTC. It is translated as CASTSDRDRGPKRRLAGGTEQYF.

This clonotype has at least ten counts. This rearrangement joins TRBV24-1 to TRBJ2-7; D is undetermined. The ends were cut back, 5 bases at V and 4 bases at J, with 11 bases in the middle. CDR3 length: 13 residues. In germline, CDR1 is KGHDR, CDR2 SFDVKD. The CDR3 loop is CATSAPGNYEQYF. The CDR3 nucleotides are TGTGCCACCAGTGCGCCCGGTAATTACGAGCAGTACTTC.

This clonotype has a handful of counts. The chain uses TRBV11-3 and TRBJ1-3, with D unclear. CDR1 is SGHNT, CDR2 YENEEA, per germline. The CDR3 contains 18 residues. Trimming stripped 2 bases from V and 3 bases from J, with 20 bases between. The CDR3, as DNA: TGTGCCAGCAGCTTACTTGCGACGACATTATGGATTGGAAACACCATATATTTT. Protein sequence: CASSLLATTLWIGNTIYF. Supplemented by reference TRBV11-3 and TRBJ1-3, the full variable domain reads EAGVVQSPRYKIIEKKQPVAFWCNPISGHNTLYWYLQNLGQGPELLIRYENEEAVDDSQLPKDRFSAERLKGVDSTLKIQPAELGDSAVYLCASSLLATTLWIGNTIYFGEGSWLTVV.

This clonotype was recorded at least ten times. The chain carries TRBV5-1 and TRBJ2-1, with D maybe TRBD2 (6 bases). The CDR3 is 14 amino acids. Germline V gene data show CDR1 as SGHRS and CDR2 as YFSETQ. With 0 bases removed from V and 6 bases from J, the gap between germline ends came to 10 bases. In DNA form, the CDR3 reads TGCGCCAGCAGCTTGGGACTAGTATCCAATGAGCAGTTCTTC. Translating it yields CASSLGLVSNEQFF.

Worth noting for this clonotype: This may be a read error: a much more frequent sequence differs by one nucleotide. The CDR3 sequence is CASSWTSGIQETQCF. The CDR3 DNA is TGTGCCAGCAGTTGGACTAGCGGGATTCAAGAGACCCAGTGCTTC. V gene TRBV12-3 or TRBV12-4 combines with J gene TRBJ2-5, with 12 bases that match TRBD2. The CDR3 loop spans 15 amino acids.

This clonotype was seen a handful of times. The chain has TRBV20-1 and TRBJ2-1; 11 nucleotides agree with TRBD1. Per germline, CDR1 DFQATT and CDR2 SNEGSKA (reference sequence). The V and J ends lost 5 bases and 7 bases, in that order; junction bases with no gene match: 10. CDR3 size: 15 residues. The CDR3 nucleotides read TGCAGTGCTCCGATCGCGGGACAGGGGGGGAATGAGCAGTTCTTC. Translation: CSAPIAGQGGNEQFF.

This clonotype showed up just a few times. The chain is built from TRBV3-1 and TRBJ2-1; TRBD2 might be the D (6 bases). This CDR3 has 18 residues. Trimming shortened V by 0 bases and J by 2 bases, and 17 bases separated the two germline ends. Germline V gene data show CDR1 as LGHDT and CDR2 as YNNKEL (reference sequence). The CDR3 protein is CASSQDRAGRGTYNEQFF. The DNA of the CDR3 is TGTGCCAGCAGCCAAGATCGGGCGGGGCGGGGCACCTACAATGAGCAGTTCTTC.

Many counts were recorded for this clonotype. V usage is TRBV7-9 and J usage is TRBJ2-1; 12 bases agree with TRBD2. The CDR3 spans 16 residues. The germline V gene encodes CDR1 SEHNR and CDR2 FQNEAQ (reference sequence). V shed 1 base, J shed 8 bases, and the junction held 6 bases outside the gene matches. The DNA for the CDR3 is TGTGCCAGCAGCTTAGGTCGGCTAGCGGGAGGGGATGAGCAGTTCTTC. It codes for CASSLGRLAGGDEQFF.

The CDR3 reads CSATSPSISYNEQFF. CDR3 coding DNA: TGCAGTGCTACCTCCCCCTCAATCTCCTACAATGAGCAGTTCTTC. This rearrangement joins TRBV20-1 to TRBJ2-1; D gene uncertain. The CDR3 length is 15 residues. The germline CDR1 and CDR2 sequences are DFQATT and SNEGSKA (reference sequence). Trimming stripped 4 bases from V and 0 bases from J, with 13 bases between.

Only a few counts were recorded for this clonotype. The V gene is TRBV6-4, the J gene TRBJ1-6; 10 positions agree with TRBD1. J was trimmed by 7 bases and V by 0 bases; bases with no gene match: 0. From germline, CDR1 is MRHNA and CDR2 SNTAGT. The CDR3 extends over 15 amino acids. This CDR3 is CASSDSTGGNSPLHF. CDR3 sequence (DNA): TGTGCCAGCAGTGACTCGACAGGGGGCAATTCACCCCTCCACTTT.

This clonotype came up many times. V usage is TRBV20-1 and J usage is TRBJ2-1; D is perhaps TRBD1 or TRBD2 (5 bases each). The CDR3 is 16 residues long. The germline V gene encodes CDR1 DFQATT and CDR2 SNEGSKA (reference sequence). Trimming took off 0 bases at V and 4 bases at J, with 16 bases between the two ends. The CDR3 bases are TGCAGTGCTAGAGATACGAGGGACCTATATTACAATGAGCAGTTCTTC. Encoded protein: CSARDTRDLYYNEQFF.